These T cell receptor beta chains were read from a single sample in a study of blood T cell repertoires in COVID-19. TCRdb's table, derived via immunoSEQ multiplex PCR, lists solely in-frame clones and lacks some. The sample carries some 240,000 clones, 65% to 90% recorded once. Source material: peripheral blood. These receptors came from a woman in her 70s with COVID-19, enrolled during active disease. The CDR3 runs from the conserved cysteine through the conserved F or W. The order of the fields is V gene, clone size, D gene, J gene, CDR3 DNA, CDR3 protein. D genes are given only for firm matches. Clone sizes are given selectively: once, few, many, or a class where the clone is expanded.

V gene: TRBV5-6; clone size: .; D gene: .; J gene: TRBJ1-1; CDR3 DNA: TGTGCCAGCAGCTTACAGGGTTCCAACACTGAAGCTTTCTTT; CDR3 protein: CASSLQGSNTEAFF
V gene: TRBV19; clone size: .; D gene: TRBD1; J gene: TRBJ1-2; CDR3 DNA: TGTGCCAGCATTCCTCGGAGGGGGCTTTGGGGCTACACCTTC; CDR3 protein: CASIPRRGLWGYTF
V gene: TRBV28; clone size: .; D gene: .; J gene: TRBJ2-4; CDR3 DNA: TGTGCCAGCAGTGTCGACAGAAACATTCAGTACTTC; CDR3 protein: CASSVDRNIQYF
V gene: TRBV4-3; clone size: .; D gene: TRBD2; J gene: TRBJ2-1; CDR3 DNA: TGCGCCAGCAGCCGGATCACCAGCGGGGCCAATGAGCAGTTCTTC; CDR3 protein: CASSRITSGANEQFF
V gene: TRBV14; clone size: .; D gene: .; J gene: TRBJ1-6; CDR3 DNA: TGTGCCAGCAGCCTGACAGGCGTCATGAATTCACCCCTCCACTTT; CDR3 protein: CASSLTGVMNSPLHF
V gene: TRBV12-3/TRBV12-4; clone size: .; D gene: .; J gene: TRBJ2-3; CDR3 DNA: TGTGCCAGCAGTTTAAATGGCCCAGATACGCAGTATTTT; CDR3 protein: CASSLNGPDTQYF
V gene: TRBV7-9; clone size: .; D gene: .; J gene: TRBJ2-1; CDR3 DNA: TGTGCCAGCAGCTTAGGGGCGGGTAGGTGGAATGAGCAGTTCTTC; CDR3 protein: CASSLGAGRWNEQFF
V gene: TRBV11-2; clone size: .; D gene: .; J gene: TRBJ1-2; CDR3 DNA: TGTGCCAGCAGCTTAGCCCAGGGGCCCTTTTATGGCTACACCTTC; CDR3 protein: CASSLAQGPFYGYTF
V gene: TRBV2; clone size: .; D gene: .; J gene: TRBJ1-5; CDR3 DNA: TGTGCCAGCAGTGAATCGACAAACAATCAGCCCCAGCATTTT; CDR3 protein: CASSESTNNQPQHF
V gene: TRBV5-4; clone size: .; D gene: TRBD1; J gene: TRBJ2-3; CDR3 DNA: TGTGCCAGCAGCAACCGGGACAGGGGAACAGATACGCAGTATTTT; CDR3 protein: CASSNRDRGTDTQYF
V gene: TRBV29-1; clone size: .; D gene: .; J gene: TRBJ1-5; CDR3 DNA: TGCAGCGTTGGGCGGGGGAAGGATCAGCCCCAGCATTTT; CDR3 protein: CSVGRGKDQPQHF
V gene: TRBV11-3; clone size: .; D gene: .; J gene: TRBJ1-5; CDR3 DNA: TGTGCCAGCAGCCTTAACAGGGAGAGATACAATCAGCCCCAGCATTTT; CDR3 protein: CASSLNRERYNQPQHF
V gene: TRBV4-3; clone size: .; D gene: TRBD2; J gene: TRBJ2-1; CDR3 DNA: TGCGCCAGCAGCCAAGATCTCGGTAGCGGGAGCGGTGAGCAGTTCTTC; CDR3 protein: CASSQDLGSGSGEQFF
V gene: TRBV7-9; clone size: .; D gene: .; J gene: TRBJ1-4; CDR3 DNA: TGTGCCAGCAGCTTGACTGAAAAGAGGCTTGGTGATGAAAAACTGTTTTTT; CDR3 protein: CASSLTEKRLGDEKLFF
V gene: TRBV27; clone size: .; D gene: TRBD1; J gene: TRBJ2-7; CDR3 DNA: TGTGCCAGCAGCAGACAGGGAAACTCCTACGAGCAGTACTTC; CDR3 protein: CASSRQGNSYEQYF
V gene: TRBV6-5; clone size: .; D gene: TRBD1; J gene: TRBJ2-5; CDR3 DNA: TGTGCCAGCAGTTCTACGCGGACAGGGGAAGAGACCCAGTACTTC; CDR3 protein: CASSSTRTGEETQYF
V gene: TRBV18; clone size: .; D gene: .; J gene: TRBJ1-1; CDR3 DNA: TGTGCCAGCTCACCACCGGCACACCCCGGCGGAGGGAACACTGAAGCTTTCTTT; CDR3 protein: CASSPPAHPGGGNTEAFF
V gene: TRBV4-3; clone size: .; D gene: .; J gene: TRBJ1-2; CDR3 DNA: TGCGCCAGCAGCCAAAGGCTCTCAGGGTACTACTATGGCTACACCTTC; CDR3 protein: CASSQRLSGYYYGYTF
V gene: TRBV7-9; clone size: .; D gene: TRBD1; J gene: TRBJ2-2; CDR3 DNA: TGTGCCAGCAGCTTGGGTCCGGGACAGGGGAGTGCCGGGGAGCTGTTTTTT; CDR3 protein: CASSLGPGQGSAGELFF
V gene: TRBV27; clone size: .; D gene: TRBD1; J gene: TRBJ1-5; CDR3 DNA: TGTGCCAGCAGTCCCCGGGACAGGGGGTCAAATCAGCCCCAGCATTTT; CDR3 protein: CASSPRDRGSNQPQHF
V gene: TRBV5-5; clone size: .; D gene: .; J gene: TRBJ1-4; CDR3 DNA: TGTGCCAGCAGCCCGCTAGGGGCCCTCACTAATGAAAAACTGTTTTTT; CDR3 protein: CASSPLGALTNEKLFF
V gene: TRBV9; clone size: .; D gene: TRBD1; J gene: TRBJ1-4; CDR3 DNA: TGTGCCAGCAGCGTAGCAGGGGGTAATGAAAAACTGTTTTTT; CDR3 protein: CASSVAGGNEKLFF
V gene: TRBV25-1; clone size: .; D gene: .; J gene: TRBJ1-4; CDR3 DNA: TGTGCCAGCACCACCCGGGTGGGGGGAAAACTGTTTTTT; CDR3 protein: CASTTRVGGKLFF
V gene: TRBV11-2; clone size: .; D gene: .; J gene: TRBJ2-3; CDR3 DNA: TGTGCCAGCAGCTTCAACACAGATACGCAGTATTTT; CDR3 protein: CASSFNTDTQYF
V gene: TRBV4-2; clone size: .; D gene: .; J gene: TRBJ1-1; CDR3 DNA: TGTGCCAGCAGCCCCCCAGGGGAGATGAACACTGAAGCTTTCTTT; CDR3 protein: CASSPPGEMNTEAFF
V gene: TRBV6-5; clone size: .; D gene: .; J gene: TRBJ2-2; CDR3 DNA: TGTGCCAGCATCCCGGCCGGGGGCACCGGGGAGCTGTTTTTT; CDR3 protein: CASIPAGGTGELFF
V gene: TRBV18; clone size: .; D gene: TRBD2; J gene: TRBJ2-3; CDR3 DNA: TGTGCCAGCTCACCTTCGGGGGGGGCAGATACGCAGTATTTT; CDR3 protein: CASSPSGGADTQYF
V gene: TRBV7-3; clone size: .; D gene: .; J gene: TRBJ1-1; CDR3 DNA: TGTGCCAGCAAGTTACAGGGGAACACTGAAGCTTTCTTT; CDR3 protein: CASKLQGNTEAFF
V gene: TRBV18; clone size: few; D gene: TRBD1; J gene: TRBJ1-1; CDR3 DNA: TGTGCCAGCTCACCGGGGACAGGGGGCAGGTTGGACACTGAAGCTTTCTTT; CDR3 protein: CASSPGTGGRLDTEAFF
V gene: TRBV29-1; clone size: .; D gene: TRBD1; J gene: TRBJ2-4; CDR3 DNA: TGCAGCTCCAAAGGGACAGGAAATAACATTCAGTACTTC; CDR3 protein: CSSKGTGNNIQYF
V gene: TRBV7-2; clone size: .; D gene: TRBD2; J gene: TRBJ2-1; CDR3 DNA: TGTGCCAGCAGCCTACTAGCGGGGGCCCCCTACAATGAGCAGTTCTTC; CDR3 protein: CASSLLAGAPYNEQFF
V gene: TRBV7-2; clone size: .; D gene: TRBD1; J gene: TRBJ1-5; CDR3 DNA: TGTGCCAGCAGCTGGGACAGGGAAGATCAGCCCCAGCATTTT; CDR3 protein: CASSWDREDQPQHF
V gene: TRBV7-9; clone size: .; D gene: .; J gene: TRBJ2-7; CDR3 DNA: TGTGCCAGCAGCTGGACATGGTCCTACGAGCAGTACTTC; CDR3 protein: CASSWTWSYEQYF
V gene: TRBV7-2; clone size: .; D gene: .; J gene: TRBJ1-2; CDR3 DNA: TGTGCCAGCAGCCCCCTAGGGGGGGGATACACCTTC; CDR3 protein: CASSPLGGGYTF
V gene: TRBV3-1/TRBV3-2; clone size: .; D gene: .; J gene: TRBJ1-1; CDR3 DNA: TGTGCCAGCAGCCCAACAGGGCTCACTGAAGCTTTCTTT; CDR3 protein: CASSPTGLTEAFF
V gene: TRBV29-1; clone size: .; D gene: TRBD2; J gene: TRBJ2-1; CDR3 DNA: TGCAGCGTTGGTGTTAGCGGGAGTGGCGATGAGCAGTTCTTC; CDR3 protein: CSVGVSGSGDEQFF
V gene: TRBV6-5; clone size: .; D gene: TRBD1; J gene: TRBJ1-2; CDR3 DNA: TGTGCCAGCAGGCCCGGACAGGGATCTAACTATGGCTACACCTTC; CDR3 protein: CASRPGQGSNYGYTF
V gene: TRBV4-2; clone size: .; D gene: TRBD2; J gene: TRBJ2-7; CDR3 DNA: TGTGCCAGCAGCCAAGGGATAGCGGGAGTCGGTTACGAGCAGTACTTC; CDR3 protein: CASSQGIAGVGYEQYF
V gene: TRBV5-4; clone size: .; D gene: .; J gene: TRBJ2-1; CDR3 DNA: TGTGCCAGCAGCCGGACAGCTGACTCCTACAATGAGCAGTTCTTC; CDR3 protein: CASSRTADSYNEQFF
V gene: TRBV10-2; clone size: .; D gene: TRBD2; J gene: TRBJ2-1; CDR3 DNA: TGCGCCAGCAGTGCGACTAGCGGGAGGTCGTACAATGAGCAGTTCTTC; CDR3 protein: CASSATSGRSYNEQFF
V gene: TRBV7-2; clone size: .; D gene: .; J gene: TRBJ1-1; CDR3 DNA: TGTGCCAGCAGCTTATCTACCCTTCCGACACGTATGAACACTGAAGCTTTCTTT; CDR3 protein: CASSLSTLPTRMNTEAFF
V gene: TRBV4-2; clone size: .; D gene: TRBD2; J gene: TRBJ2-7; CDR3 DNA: TGTGCCAGCAGCCATAGCGGGGGGGCGTACGAGCAGTACTTC; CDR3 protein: CASSHSGGAYEQYF
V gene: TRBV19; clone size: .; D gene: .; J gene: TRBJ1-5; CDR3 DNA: TGTGCCGCCCGACAGGTTAATCAGCCCCAGCATTTT; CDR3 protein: CAARQVNQPQHF
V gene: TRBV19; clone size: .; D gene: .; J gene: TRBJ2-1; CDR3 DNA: TGTGCCAGTAGGGAGGGCCATTCCTACAATGAGCAGTTCTTC; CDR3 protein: CASREGHSYNEQFF
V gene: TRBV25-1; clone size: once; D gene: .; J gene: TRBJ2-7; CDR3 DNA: TGTGCCAGCAGGGGCAGTCCGAGCTACGAGCAGTACTTC; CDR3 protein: CASRGSPSYEQYF
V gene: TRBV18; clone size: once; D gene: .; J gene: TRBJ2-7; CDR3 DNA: TGTGCCAGCTCACCGGGCAGGATCGCCTACGAGCAGTACTTC; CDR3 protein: CASSPGRIAYEQYF
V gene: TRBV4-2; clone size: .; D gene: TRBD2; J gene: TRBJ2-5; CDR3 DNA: TGTGCCAGCAGCCCCGCCGGGACTAGCGCATTCACCCAGTACTTC; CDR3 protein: CASSPAGTSAFTQYF
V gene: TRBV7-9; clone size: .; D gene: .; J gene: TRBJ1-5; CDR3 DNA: TGTGCCAGCAGCTTAGCTCCACAGCCCCAGCATTTT; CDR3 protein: CASSLAPQPQHF
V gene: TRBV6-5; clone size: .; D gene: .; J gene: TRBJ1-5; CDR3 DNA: TGTGCCAGCAGACTCGATAGCAATCAGCCCCAGCATTTT; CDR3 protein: CASRLDSNQPQHF
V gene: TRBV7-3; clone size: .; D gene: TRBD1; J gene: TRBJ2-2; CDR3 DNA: TGTGCCAGCAGCCGGGACAGGGTCGGGGAGCTGTTTTTT; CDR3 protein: CASSRDRVGELFF
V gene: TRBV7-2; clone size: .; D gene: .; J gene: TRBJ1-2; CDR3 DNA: TGTGCCAGCAGCTTAGGACAGTCCTTTAACTATGGCTACACCTTC; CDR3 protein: CASSLGQSFNYGYTF